Each of the 9 T cell receptor beta chains below was sequenced from the same sample in a study of T cells in tuberculosis. Assay used: immunoSEQ multiplex PCR; TCRdb lists only in-frame clones, some missing. Of 38,000 or so clones listed, roughly 96% are singletons. The sample taken for sequencing was PBMCs. The receptors here all came from a donor between 5 and 29 years old with latent tuberculosis or without tuberculosis infection.

The chain carries TRBV5-4 and TRBJ1-3, with 11 bases that match TRBD1. The CDR3 totals 17 residues. V lost 0 bases, J lost 1 base, and 3 bases stayed unmatched. Germline assignment: CDR1 SGHNT and CDR2 YYREEE (reference sequence). CDR3 sequence (DNA): TGTGCCAGCAGCTTGGCGGGGACAGGGGGTTCTGGAAACACCATATATTTT. Amino acids: CASSLAGTGGSGNTIYF.

The V call is TRBV6-1, the J call TRBJ2-7; D call uncertain. Trimming left V 5 bases short and J 6 bases short, with 8 bases between. CDR1 is MNHNS and CDR2 is SASEGT in the germline V gene. This CDR3 contains 11 residues. The DNA of the CDR3 is TGTGCCAGCAGTTACCTAGGCGAGCAGTACTTC. It is translated as CASSYLGEQYF.

The chain recombines TRBV9 with TRBJ1-2; TRBD1 is a possible D gene (5 bases). V was clipped by 2 bases and J by 5 bases, with 13 bases between them. The CDR3 covers 14 residues. Germline values: CDR1 SGDLS, CDR2 YYNGEE. The DNA of the CDR3 is TGTGCCAGCAGCGTCTATGACAGCTCTTATGGCTACACCTTC. Translated, it gives CASSVYDSSYGYTF.

The rearrangement uses TRBV6-5 and TRBJ2-7; 11 bases are a match to TRBD2. Germline loops: CDR1 MNHEY, CDR2 SVGAGI. This CDR3 is built from 15 residues. V dropped 6 bases and J dropped 3; count of bases not matched to a gene: 7. The CDR3 nucleotides read TGTGCCAGCAGGAAGCTAGCGGGGGGAGGCTACGAGCAGTACTTC. Translating it yields CASRKLAGGGYEQYF.

V gene TRBV28 combines with J gene TRBJ1-1; 7 bases fit TRBD1. The CDR3 sequence is 15 residues long. The V gene's germline CDR1 is MDHEN and CDR2 SYDVKM. The J segment lost 5 bases and the V segment lost 5 bases, leaving 11 bases of the junction unmatched. Here the CDR3 reads CASSTQGLTMTEAFF. CDR3 in DNA: TGTGCCAGCAGTACACAGGGGTTAACGATGACTGAAGCTTTCTTT.

The J gene is TRBJ1-5, the V gene TRBV10-3, with TRBD1 identical over 10 bases. V trimming: 6 bases; J trimming: 7 bases; junction bases outside the gene matches: 9. Germline V lookup: CDR1 ENHRY, CDR2 SYGVKD. CDR3 length equals 15 residues. The CDR3 region is CAIRKDRGEGQPQHF. The CDR3 coding sequence is TGTGCCATCAGAAAGGACAGGGGGGAGGGCCAGCCCCAGCATTTT.

The rearrangement joins TRBV5-1 to TRBJ2-7, with 7 nucleotides matching TRBD1. This CDR3 contains 15 residues. The germline CDR1 and CDR2 sequences are SGHRS and YFSETQ. Losses at the gene ends were 1 base for V and 5 bases for J; bases not matched to a gene: 9. CDR3 loop: CASSLIGTAKNEQYF. The CDR3 DNA reads TGCGCCAGCAGCTTGATTGGGACAGCAAAAAACGAGCAGTACTTC.

The J gene is TRBJ2-3, the V gene TRBV29-1, with no clear D. Germline V gene lookup returns CDR1 SQVTM and CDR2 ANQGSEA. The CDR3 length is 12 residues. V was trimmed by 7 bases and J by 0 bases, leaving 8 bases between them. The CDR3 is CSARLSTDTQYF. The CDR3 nucleotides are TGCAGCGCGAGATTAAGCACAGATACGCAGTATTTT.

The chain is built from TRBV19 and TRBJ1-5; D not certain. The germline gives CDR1 LNHDA, CDR2 SQIVND (reference sequence). The CDR3 covers 13 residues. Trimming took off 2 bases at V and 5 bases at J, with 7 bases between the two ends. The CDR3 DNA reads as TGTGCCAGTAGTATAAACGGTTATCAGCCCCAGCATTTT. Encoded protein: CASSINGYQPQHF.